The entry below gives a single T cell receptor beta chain sequence along with its context. Followed longitudinally, the Seattle patients had been enrolled during active infection. This sample is drawn from a study of blood T cell repertoires in COVID-19. Clones were sequenced by immunoSEQ multiplex PCR, and TCRdb holds only the in-frame ones, with some missing. The sample consists of about 160,000 clones, 70% to 90% of them appearing once. CDR1 is LNHDA, CDR2 SQIVND, per germline (reference sequence). Deletions cut 5 bases from V and 0 bases from J, with 7 bases between. This CDR3 region has 13 residues.

Sequenced input: peripheral blood. This chain links TRBV19 with TRBJ1-1; the D is unclear. This receptor was obtained from a woman in her fifties or sixties with COVID-19, enrolled during active disease. Here the CDR3 reads CASSPVLNTEAFF. CDR3 DNA sequence: TGTGCCAGTAGTCCCGTCCTGAACACTGAAGCTTTCTTT. Looking up the rest from reference TRBV19 and TRBJ1-1 gives the full variable domain: DGGITQSPKYLFRKEGQNVTLSCEQNLNHDAMYWYRQDPGQGLRLIYYSQIVNDFQKGDIAEGYSVSREKKESFPLTVTSAQKNPTAFYLCASSPVLNTEAFFGQGTRLTVV.